What follows are 26 T cell receptor beta chains derived from one specimen sequenced in a study of blood T cell repertoires in COVID-19. The data were produced by immunoSEQ multiplex PCR, yet TCRdb's version contains in-frame clones alone and is incomplete. The top ten clones hold 2.5% to 3.5% of a sample with about 370,000 clones, about 90% of them seen once. The material sequenced was peripheral blood. These receptors originate from a woman aged 25 to 39 with COVID-19, enrolled during active disease.

The chain is built from TRBV5-5 and TRBJ2-1; 7 bases line up with TRBD1. The CDR3 is 14 residues long. The germline V gene encodes CDR1 SGHKS and CDR2 YYEKEE (reference sequence). The ends lost 4 bases at V and 0 bases at J; junction bases unmatched: 1. The CDR3 nucleotides are TGTGCCAGCAGCAGGGACAGCTCCTACAATGAGCAGTTCTTC. Its translation is CASSRDSSYNEQFF.

The chain couples TRBV7-9 to TRBJ1-1; D unresolved. Germline values: CDR1 SEHNR, CDR2 FQNEAQ (reference sequence). The V end was cut by 2 bases, the J end by 1 base, with 8 bases between. The CDR3 covers 14 residues. The CDR3 is CASSLMAPNTEAFF. CDR3 in DNA: TGTGCCAGCAGCTTAATGGCACCGAACACTGAAGCTTTCTTT.

This chain joins TRBV15 and TRBJ1-5; a weak D match, TRBD1 (6 bases). With 6 bases removed from V and 6 bases from J, the gap between germline ends came to 15 bases. The CDR3 has 14 amino acids. The V gene's germline CDR1 is LNHNV and CDR2 YYDKDF (reference sequence). CDR3 protein: CATRDNRETQPQHF. In DNA, the CDR3 is TGTGCCACCAGGGACAACAGGGAGACTCAGCCCCAGCATTTT.

With respect to this clone: The sample contains more than one DNA sequence encoding this CDR3. The rearrangement links TRBV19 to TRBJ2-3; 8 bases are a match to TRBD2. With 3 bases clipped from V and 0 bases from J, the junction kept 2 bases outside the gene matches. The CDR3 contains 15 residues. Germline V lookup: CDR1 LNHDA, CDR2 SQIVND (reference sequence). The CDR3 sequence is CASSISGASTDTQYF. In DNA, the CDR3 is TGTGCCAGTAGTATTAGCGGGGCTAGCACAGATACGCAGTATTTT.

DNA for the CDR3: TGTGCCAGTAGGACAGGGGGCGCGAACACCGGGGAGCTGTTTTTT. Translated, it gives CASRTGGANTGELFF. This rearrangement joins TRBV19 to TRBJ2-2; 10 nucleotides agree with TRBD1. Trimming at V came to 6 bases and at J to 0 bases, leaving 1 base not matched to a gene. From germline, CDR1 is LNHDA and CDR2 SQIVND (reference sequence). This CDR3 comprises 15 residues.

This clone was recorded only once. This chain connects TRBV11-2 to TRBJ2-3; TRBD1 is a possible D gene (6 bases). V was trimmed by 6 bases and J by 5 bases, leaving 15 bases between them. The CDR3 totals 14 residues. Per germline, CDR1 SGHAT and CDR2 FQNNGV. The CDR3 loop is CASSQGGVLDTQYF. In DNA, the CDR3 is TGTGCCAGCAGTCAAGGGGGAGTGTTAGATACGCAGTATTTT.

The CDR3 region is CASSDTDRGEAFF. CDR3 nucleotide sequence: TGCGCCAGCAGTGATACGGACAGGGGTGAAGCTTTCTTT. V usage is TRBV10-2 and J usage is TRBJ1-1; 9 bases are a match to TRBD1. Germline-derived CDR1 and CDR2 are WSHSY and SAAADI. With 3 bases clipped from V and 7 bases from J, the junction kept 3 bases outside the gene matches. CDR3 length: 13 amino acids.

The chain's CDR3 is CASSLGPKIGGAPQETQYF. In DNA form, the CDR3 reads TGCGCCAGCAGCTTGGGACCCAAAATAGGGGGCGCCCCCCAAGAGACCCAGTACTTC. This chain connects TRBV5-1 to TRBJ2-5; 7 positions match TRBD1. Germline-derived CDR1 and CDR2 are SGHRS and YFSETQ. Germline trimming cut 0 bases from V and 1 base from J; bases unmatched to any gene: 15. This CDR3 is built from 19 residues.

The sample holds a few counts of this clone. The rearrangement links TRBV5-4 to TRBJ2-7; no definite D call. Germline V lookup: CDR1 SGHNT, CDR2 YYREEE (reference sequence). The germline V and J ends were trimmed by 0 bases and 0 bases, with 10 bases remaining between them. The CDR3 totals 15 residues. The CDR3 sequence: CASSLDLSSSYEQYV. In nucleotides, the CDR3 is TGTGCCAGCAGCTTGGATTTAAGTAGCTCCTACGAGCAGTACGTC.

The genes are TRBV4-1 and TRBJ2-1; 15 bases align to TRBD2. Germline CDR1 reads MGHRA; CDR2 reads YSYEKL. The ends lost 5 bases at V and 0 bases at J; junction bases unmatched: 8. This CDR3 contains 19 residues. The CDR3 bases are TGCGCCAGCAGCACTCGGACTAGCGGGGGGGTCCTCTCCTACAATGAGCAGTTCTTC. Its translation: CASSTRTSGGVLSYNEQFF.

J is TRBJ1-2 and V is TRBV12-3 or TRBV12-4; D remains ambiguous. CDR3 length: 13 residues. Between the trimmed V and J ends, which lost 5 bases and 3 bases, there was a span of 10 bases. In nucleotides, the CDR3 is TGTGCCAGCAGTCAGAACAGATACTATGGCTACACCTTC. It is translated as CASSQNRYYGYTF.

V and J are TRBV9 and TRBJ2-2; D might be TRBD2 (6 bases). Looked up from germline, CDR1 is SGDLS and CDR2 is YYNGEE. The length of the CDR3 is 14 residues. V lost 4 bases, J lost 6 bases, and 13 bases lay in between. Here the CDR3 DNA reads TGTGCCAGCAGCCCCCGGGAGTTGGCCGGGGAGCTGTTTTTT. Translating gives CASSPRELAGELFF.

The J gene is TRBJ2-4, the V gene TRBV5-4, with 7 bases lining up with TRBD1. CDR1 SGHNT and CDR2 YYREEE come from the germline V gene (reference sequence). The length of the CDR3 is 14 residues. V trimming: 4 bases; J trimming: 4 bases; junction bases outside the gene matches: 5. The CDR3 here is CASSPGTDKNIQYF. DNA for the CDR3: TGTGCCAGCAGCCCGGGGACAGATAAAAACATTCAGTACTTC.

This sequence joins TRBV11-2 and TRBJ1-2; a weak D match, TRBD1 (6 bases). The length of the CDR3 is 15 residues. V was trimmed by 2 bases and J by 8 bases, leaving 18 bases between them. Germline loops: CDR1 SGHAT, CDR2 FQNNGV. In nucleotides, the CDR3 is TGTGCCAGCAGCTTATTAACAGGGCCACCTACAGGCTACACCTTC. It encodes CASSLLTGPPTGYTF.

This clone was observed a handful of times. The chain uses TRBV19 and TRBJ1-2; no definite D call. V shed 6 bases and J shed 0 bases, with 11 bases lying between them. The CDR3 sequence is 14 residues long. Germline-derived CDR1 and CDR2 are LNHDA and SQIVND (reference sequence). The CDR3, as DNA: TGTGCCAGTAGGAGAGACACAGCTAACTATGGCTACACCTTC. It yields the protein CASRRDTANYGYTF.

The rearrangement joins TRBV7-9 to TRBJ2-1; the D gene is possibly TRBD1 (5 bases). The V gene's germline CDR1 is SEHNR and CDR2 FQNEAQ (reference sequence). This CDR3 has 12 residues. V dropped 5 bases and J dropped 7 bases, with 9 bases sitting between them. The CDR3 loop is CASSLKGNEQFF. In nucleotides, the CDR3 is TGTGCCAGCAGCCTCAAGGGGAATGAGCAGTTCTTC.

The J gene is TRBJ2-7, the V gene TRBV28, with unresolved D. V lost 3 bases, J lost 4 bases, and 7 bases lay in between. Per germline, CDR1 MDHEN and CDR2 SYDVKM. The CDR3 has 12 amino acids. In DNA form, the CDR3 reads TGTGCCAGCAGTTTGCCCGGGTACGAGCAGTACTTC. It yields the protein CASSLPGYEQYF.

The chain couples TRBV14 to TRBJ2-2; 11 bases line up with TRBD2. CDR3 length: 18 residues. In germline, CDR1 is SGHDN, CDR2 FVKESK. J was trimmed by 2 bases and V by 1 base; bases with no gene match: 6. The CDR3 DNA reads as TGTGCCAGCAGCCAAGCAACTAGCGGGAGACTAAACACCGGGGAGCTGTTTTTT. This encodes CASSQATSGRLNTGELFF.

This clone came up once. This chain connects TRBV3-1 (or the pseudogene TRBV3-2) to TRBJ1-2; 7 bases fit TRBD1. Germline-derived CDR1 and CDR2 are LGHDT and YNNKEL (reference sequence). The length of the CDR3 is 17 residues. The V segment lost 1 base and the J segment 3 bases; nucleotides outside the gene matches: 11. For the CDR3, the DNA is TGTGCCAGCAGCCAAGGGGACAGTGCCAGTGCGCACTATGGCTACACCTTC. Translation gives CASSQGDSASAHYGYTF.

This clone occurred once. This chain links TRBV24-1 with TRBJ1-2; maybe TRBD1 (6 bases). Deletions cut 4 bases from V and 8 bases from J, with 13 bases between. The CDR3 totals 13 residues. Germline-derived CDR1 and CDR2 are KGHDR and SFDVKD. For the CDR3, the DNA is TGTGCCACCAGTGACATGACAGGCAGCGGCTACACCTTC. Translation gives CATSDMTGSGYTF.

The chain joins TRBV7-9 to TRBJ2-3; 8 nucleotides line up with TRBD1. This CDR3 is built from 15 residues. CDR1 SEHNR and CDR2 FQNEAQ come from the germline V gene (reference sequence). Trimming at V came to 1 base and at J to 2 bases, leaving 2 bases not matched to a gene. CDR3: CASSLGDRPTDTQYF. DNA of the CDR3: TGTGCCAGCAGCTTAGGGGACAGGCCCACAGATACGCAGTATTTT.

The rearrangement links TRBV2 to TRBJ2-2; 10 bases map to TRBD1. The CDR3 sequence is 17 residues long. The V gene's germline CDR1 is SNHLY and CDR2 FYNNEI. J gave up 1 base and V 10 bases, and 12 bases lay outside the gene matches. Here the CDR3 reads CATPRQGALVNTGELFF. The CDR3 DNA is TGTGCCACTCCACGACAGGGGGCGTTGGTGAACACCGGGGAGCTGTTTTTT.

This chain links TRBV3-1 (or the pseudogene TRBV3-2) with TRBJ1-1; the D is unclear. The CDR3 sequence is 13 residues long. Germline-derived CDR1 and CDR2 are LGHDT and YNNKEL (reference sequence). The V end lost 1 base, the J end lost 7 bases, and 10 bases lay between the germline ends. The CDR3, as DNA: TGTGCCAGCAGCCAAGTCGAGGCGGTTGAAGCTTTCTTT. This translates into CASSQVEAVEAFF.

The rearrangement joins TRBV7-2 to TRBJ1-5; TRBD1 agrees at 7 bases. Germline trimming cut 6 bases from V and 0 bases from J; bases unmatched to any gene: 2. The CDR3 consists of 14 residues. The V gene's germline CDR1 is SGHTA and CDR2 FQGNSA. The CDR3 spells CASRGTDSNQPQHF. In DNA form, the CDR3 reads TGTGCCAGCAGGGGGACAGATAGCAATCAGCCCCAGCATTTT.

The chain combines TRBV18 with TRBJ2-3; the match to TRBD2 covers 14 bases. This CDR3 comprises 16 residues. Germline lookup yields CDR1 KGHSH and CDR2 LQKENI. The V segment lost 2 bases and the J segment 5 bases; nucleotides outside the gene matches: 3. Here the CDR3 DNA reads TGTGCCAGCTCACCAGCCGGACTAGCGGGGGGAGATACGCAGTATTTT. Translated, it gives CASSPAGLAGGDTQYF.

The chain links TRBV7-2 to TRBJ2-3; TRBD2 matches at 13 bases. The length of the CDR3 is 16 residues. V lost 4 bases and J lost 4; bases outside the gene matches: 5. Germline loops: CDR1 SGHTA, CDR2 FQGNSA. The CDR3 is CASSSGTSGTPDTQYF. The CDR3 bases are TGTGCCAGCAGCTCCGGGACTAGCGGGACCCCAGATACGCAGTATTTT.